What follows describes a single TCR beta chain. Its antigen remains unidentified. The data were taken from a study of Tregs in tolerant kidney transplant recipients. About the study: Recipients received nonmyeloablative bone marrow transplants from related graft donors, with transient mixed chimerism.

Measured with immunoSEQ multiplex PCR; TCRdb has only the in-frame clones, and not every one. Of around 77,000 clones listed, approximately 98% were seen once; the top ten hold roughly 0.6%. General study points: Tregs expanded with activated donor B cells seemed most donor-specific.

Unstimulated regulatory T cells (CD4+CD25+CD127-), CD4+CD25- non-regulatory cells, CD4 and CD8 cells were FACS-sorted from thawed PBMCs. The CDR3 extends over 16 amino acids. V was clipped by 0 bases and J by 1 base, with 13 bases between them. Germline CDR1 is LGHNA and CDR2 is YSLEER. The gene calls are TRBV4-3 and TRBJ2-7, with no clear D. The sample consisted of CD4+ T cells from blood, taken before the transplant. The TCR was taken from a human donor who received a combined kidney and bone marrow transplant. The CDR3 sequence: CASSQELNVNSYEQYF. The CDR3 nucleotides are TGCGCCAGCAGCCAAGAACTCAACGTGAATTCCTACGAGCAGTACTTC.